This T cell receptor beta chain was observed in a study of T cells in Graves' hyperthyroidism and ophthalmopathy (dated by TCRdb to the late 2010s). With regard to the full study: A discovery cohort of 95 to 100 patients, approximately 45 with Graves' ophthalmopathy and fewer than 65 with stable Graves' hyperthyroidism, was used to find distinguishing TCR V-J signatures. Prospective prediction of ophthalmopathy was tested in an independent validation cohort of fewer than 20 hyperthyroidism patients and around 16 patients who later progressed to ophthalmopathy. For training and testing, the roughly 93 patients in the discovery cohort were randomly divided in a 7:3 ratio. In addition, the study compared T-cell repertoires in thyroid tissue and in blood from roughly six Graves' hyperthyroidism patients. After blood sampling, hyperthyroidism patients were treated with methimazole at a starting dose of 30 mg daily, and ophthalmopathy patients were treated with high-dose intravenous methylprednisolone. According to the paper, TCR Vbeta CDR3 sequencing was carried out on over 130 peripheral blood samples, which came from 40 to 45 ophthalmopathy, under 80 hyperthyroidism and about 17 progressor patients. The paper as a whole reports these results and caveats: No statistical method was used to set the sample size in advance, and investigators knew the group allocation. Blood samples also contained most of the expanded thyroid clonotypes (frequency above 0.001), which suggests that blood repertoires may reflect thyroid immune responses. In validation, the model predicted progression to ophthalmopathy a median of around 6.5 months before onset, with approximately 71% sensitivity and more than 72% specificity. Ophthalmopathy was separated from stable hyperthyroidism by a 13 V-J signature model, with around 88% sensitivity and approximately 84% specificity obtained in cross-validation and 80%/75% obtained in testing.

CDR1 is given as SNHLY and CDR2 as FYNNEI, both from the germline V gene. The CDR3 runs 15 amino acids, cysteine and phenylalanine included. Here the CDR3 DNA is all that survives: 45 bases in frame from base 1. This clonotype was found a few times. It lacks a known antigen. At one boundary the junction diverges from the germline segment, which might be a read error. Graves' hyperthyroidism was defined as stable when no progression to ophthalmopathy occurred over 18 months of follow-up. Hyperthyroidism patients were aged 18 to 65 years and newly diagnosed, with disease duration of less than 2 months. The study excluded patients with uncontrolled infections, other autoimmune diseases, pregnancy or lactation. Diagnoses relied on clinical symptoms, serum thyroxine and TRAb, thyroid ultrasound and orbital computed tomography. Total RNA was extracted using Trizol reagent, and RNA quality was assessed on an Agilent 2100 Bioanalyzer.

Amplification of TCR beta CDR3 regions was carried out from RNA transcripts. The TCR CDR3 was subjected to a first round of RT-PCR using the HTBI primer set and the Qiagen OneStep RT-PCR kit. A second multiplex PCR round built the libraries, followed by size selection and purification. Libraries were sequenced paired-end with 100 bp reads on an Illumina HiSeq2000. On the authors' methods: SOAPnuke was used to process the raw data, throwing out any read that contained adapters or uncalled bases, had a mean Phred below 15, or lacked an exact constant-primer or identifier match. COPE v1.2.5 was used to merge the high-quality paired reads, and each unique nucleotide sequence was defined as a clonotype. MiTCR v1.1 was used to align the clonotypes against IMGT TRBV, TRBD and TRBJ reference segments. Analysis was restricted to V-J combinations with a frequency above 0.0001, which covered 98% to 99.2% of repertoires. A TCS score was defined as the ratio of F50 (clonal expansion) to E x V (chaos), with BLOSUM62-based TCRdist applied between CDR3 peptides within each V-J. Welch's t-statistics and random forest reduced 500 to 550 V-J features to about 13, which were used in a naive Bayes classifier (R e1071). The public reads were run again by TCRdb, first through fastp at Q25 and then through MiXCR, and only productive beta chains were kept. Each record represents a unique CDR3 protein, reported with the most common genes and DNA among its rows. TCRdb's processing, not the study's, gives the V and J calls here. This sample gives approximately 590,000 distinct CDR3 sequences in total; about half of them show up just once. Clones ranked in the top ten supply just over 8% of the sample.

This sequence was found in a woman younger than 35 with Graves' hyperthyroidism. Donor details come from another sample of the same person, matched by shared clones. Rearrangement joined TRBV2 to TRBJ2-7, with the D gene uncertain. The material sequenced was peripheral blood or thyroid tissue (not recorded which). The sequenced DNA is TGCGCCAGCAGCGATTCGATTCCGGCCCGCTACGAGCAGTACTTC. Its amino acids are CASSDSIPARYEQYF. With all but the CDR3 taken from the reference TRBV2 and TRBJ2-7 genes, the full variable domain is: EPEVTQTPSHQVTQMGQEVILRCVPISNHLYFYWYRQILGQKVEFLVSFYNNEISEKSEIFDDQFSVERPDGSNFTLKIRSTKLEDSAMYFCASSDSIPARYEQYFGPGTRLTVT.